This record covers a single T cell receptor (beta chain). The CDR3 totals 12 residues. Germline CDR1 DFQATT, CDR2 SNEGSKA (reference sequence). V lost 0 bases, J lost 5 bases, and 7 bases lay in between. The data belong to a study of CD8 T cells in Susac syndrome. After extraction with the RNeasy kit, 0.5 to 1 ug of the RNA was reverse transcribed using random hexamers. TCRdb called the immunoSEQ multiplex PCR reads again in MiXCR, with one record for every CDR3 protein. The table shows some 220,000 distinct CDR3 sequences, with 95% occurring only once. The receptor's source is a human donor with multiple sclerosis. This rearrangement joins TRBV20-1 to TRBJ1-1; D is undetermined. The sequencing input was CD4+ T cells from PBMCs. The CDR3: CSAREKQTEAFF. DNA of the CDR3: TGCAGTGCTAGAGAGAAACAGACTGAAGCTTTCTTT.